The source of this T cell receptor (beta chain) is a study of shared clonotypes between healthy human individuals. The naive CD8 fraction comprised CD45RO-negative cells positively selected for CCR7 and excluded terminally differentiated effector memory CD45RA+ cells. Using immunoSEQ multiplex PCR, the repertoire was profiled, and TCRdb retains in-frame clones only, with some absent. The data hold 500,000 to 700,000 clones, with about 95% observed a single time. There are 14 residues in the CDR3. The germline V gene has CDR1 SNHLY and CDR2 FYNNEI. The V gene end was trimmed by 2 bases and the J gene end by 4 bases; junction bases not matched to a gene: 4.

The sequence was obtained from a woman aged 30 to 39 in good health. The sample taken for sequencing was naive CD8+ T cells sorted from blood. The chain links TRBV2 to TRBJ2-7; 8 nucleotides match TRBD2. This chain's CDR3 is CASSEPAGVYEQYF. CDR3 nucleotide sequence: TGTGCCAGCAGTGAACCAGCGGGAGTATACGAGCAGTACTTC.